This is a list of T cell receptor beta chains from one sample in a study of shared clonotypes between healthy human individuals. TCRdb's table, derived via immunoSEQ multiplex PCR, lists solely in-frame clones and lacks some. Here the sample spans some 1,400,000 clones, approximately 96% being singletons. Sequencing was performed on naive CD4+ T cells sorted from blood. Receptors were obtained from a man aged 30-40 years in good health. Each CDR3 is given with its conserved first and last residue. D genes are given only for firm matches. Clone size is stated in some rows and not others, as once, few, many or a class when expanded.

V gene	D gene	J gene	clone size	CDR3 protein	CDR3 DNA
TRBV7-9	NA	TRBJ2-7	NA	CASSVGQGRTYEQYF	TGTGCCAGCAGCGTTGGGCAGGGGAGAACCTACGAGCAGTACTTC
TRBV5-1	TRBD1	TRBJ2-5	NA	CASSLGQAQETQYF	TGCGCCAGCAGCCTTGGACAGGCTCAGGAGACCCAGTACTTC
TRBV28	NA	TRBJ2-5	NA	CASRTNKGPGETQYF	TGTGCCAGCAGAACGAATAAGGGGCCGGGAGAGACCCAGTACTTC
TRBV28	NA	TRBJ2-7	NA	CATMKYEQYF	TGTGCCACCATGAAATACGAGCAGTACTTC
TRBV6-1	NA	TRBJ2-1	NA	CASSDLGSYNEQFF	TGTGCCAGCAGTGATCTGGGTTCCTACAATGAGCAGTTCTTC
TRBV29-1	NA	TRBJ2-3	once	CSVELGGLSRTDTQYF	TGCAGCGTTGAATTAGGGGGACTATCCCGCACAGATACGCAGTATTTT
TRBV7-2	NA	TRBJ2-3	NA	CASSSQGSSADTQYF	TGTGCCAGCAGCTCGCAGGGGAGCTCTGCAGATACGCAGTATTTT
TRBV18	NA	TRBJ2-7	NA	CASSPLQGSYEQYF	TGTGCCAGCTCACCACTGCAAGGCTCCTACGAGCAGTACTTC
TRBV5-4	TRBD2	TRBJ2-5	NA	CASSLVSGRGETQYF	TGTGCCAGCAGCTTGGTTAGCGGGAGGGGGGAGACCCAGTACTTC
TRBV9	NA	TRBJ2-3	once	CASSVLPHAGSKTDTQYF	TGTGCCAGCAGCGTACTTCCACATGCGGGGAGTAAAACAGATACGCAGTATTTT
TRBV28	NA	TRBJ2-1	few	CASRRDILEFF	TGTGCCAGCAGACGGGACATCCTTGAGTTCTTC
TRBV10-3	NA	TRBJ1-3	NA	CAISEGLSFGNTIYF	TGTGCCATCAGTGAGGGCCTAAGCTTTGGAAACACCATATATTTT
TRBV2	NA	TRBJ2-3	NA	CASSEDRDTQYF	TGTGCCAGCAGTGAAGATAGAGATACGCAGTATTTT
TRBV2	TRBD2	TRBJ2-1	NA	CATNSGSINEQFF	TGTGCCACCAATAGCGGGAGCATCAATGAGCAGTTCTTC
TRBV30	NA	TRBJ1-3	NA	CAWSEKGRRGSGNTIYF	TGTGCCTGGAGTGAGAAGGGGAGGAGGGGCTCTGGAAACACCATATATTTT
TRBV27	NA	TRBJ2-1	NA	CASAEIVRYNEQFF	TGTGCCAGCGCAGAAATCGTGAGGTACAATGAGCAGTTCTTC
TRBV19	NA	TRBJ1-1	NA	CASSTGTENTEAFF	TGTGCCAGTAGTACCGGAACAGAGAACACTGAAGCTTTCTTT
TRBV14	NA	TRBJ1-4	NA	CASSQTGTRANEKLFF	TGTGCCAGCAGCCAAACCGGGACTAGGGCTAATGAAAAACTGTTTTTT
TRBV2	NA	TRBJ2-7	NA	CASRIYSYEQYF	TGTGCCAGCAGAATATACTCCTACGAGCAGTACTTC
TRBV5-6	NA	TRBJ1-3	NA	CASSLGRSGARGNTIYF	TGTGCCAGCAGCTTGGGACGGTCGGGGGCGAGGGGAAACACCATATATTTT
TRBV5-4	NA	TRBJ2-3	NA	CASSAYTDTQYF	TGTGCCAGCAGCGCATACACAGATACGCAGTATTTT
TRBV28	TRBD1	TRBJ1-2	NA	CASSNQGTGVDYTF	TGTGCCAGCAGCAACCAAGGGACAGGGGTTGACTACACCTTC
TRBV18	NA	TRBJ2-4	NA	CASSPPDLHIQYF	TGTGCCAGCTCACCCCCCGACCTTCACATTCAGTACTTC
TRBV18	TRBD2	TRBJ2-2	NA	CASSPGIAGTGELFF	TGTGCCAGCTCACCTGGGATAGCGGGGACCGGGGAGCTGTTTTTT
TRBV6-6	NA	TRBJ2-1	few	CASSSKNEQFF	TGTGCCAGCAGTTCCAAGAATGAGCAGTTCTTC
TRBV2	TRBD1	TRBJ1-2	NA	CASSLYRTGQGYTF	TGTGCCAGCAGTCTTTACCGGACAGGGCAGGGCTACACCTTC
TRBV27	NA	TRBJ2-7	NA	CASSYNSVSYEQYF	TGTGCCAGCAGTTACAATAGCGTCTCCTACGAGCAGTACTTC
TRBV9	NA	TRBJ2-2	NA	CASSVTGSNTGELFF	TGTGCCAGCAGCGTCACAGGGAGCAACACCGGGGAGCTGTTTTTT
TRBV7-2	NA	TRBJ2-2	NA	CASSLFVSNTGELFF	TGTGCCAGCAGCTTATTCGTATCGAACACCGGGGAGCTGTTTTTT
TRBV5-1	NA	TRBJ2-1	NA	CASSMGVAYNEQFF	TGCGCCAGCAGTATGGGGGTAGCCTACAATGAGCAGTTCTTC
TRBV18	NA	TRBJ2-1	NA	CASSPNRGVLYEQFF	TGTGCCAGCTCACCAAATCGCGGGGTATTATATGAGCAGTTCTTC
TRBV7-6	NA	TRBJ2-1	NA	CASSLGVRNGNEQFF	TGTGCCAGCAGCTTAGGGGTTCGAAACGGGAATGAGCAGTTCTTC
TRBV6-5	NA	TRBJ2-7	NA	CASSRLWNQDYEQYF	TGTGCCAGCAGTCGCCTCTGGAATCAAGACTACGAGCAGTACTTC
TRBV29-1	NA	TRBJ1-2	few	CSVVGTRVGYTF	TGCAGCGTTGTAGGGACTAGGGTTGGCTACACCTTC
TRBV7-9	TRBD2	TRBJ2-7	NA	CASAPREGREQYF	TGTGCCAGTGCTCCCCGGGAGGGCCGCGAGCAGTACTTC
TRBV5-1	TRBD1	TRBJ2-7	NA	CASSLDPRGQGTTEQYF	TGCGCCAGCAGCTTGGACCCGAGGGGGCAGGGCACGACCGAGCAGTACTTC
TRBV5-6	TRBD2	TRBJ2-1	NA	CASSFPAGGPYNEQFF	TGTGCCAGCAGCTTCCCAGCGGGAGGGCCGTACAATGAGCAGTTCTTC
TRBV19	TRBD1	TRBJ1-4	NA	CASSIDRGVEKLFF	TGTGCCAGTAGTATCGACAGGGGAGTGGAAAAACTGTTTTTT
TRBV6-5	NA	TRBJ2-2	NA	CASSSQGLNTGELFF	TGTGCCAGCAGTTCCCAGGGACTCAACACCGGGGAGCTGTTTTTT
TRBV27	NA	TRBJ1-5	NA	CASSFQNQPQHF	TGTGCCAGCAGTTTCCAAAATCAGCCCCAGCATTTT
TRBV6-4	NA	TRBJ2-5	NA	CASSDSPSACRWRQETQYF	TGTGCCAGCAGTGACTCCCCTTCGGCGTGCAGGTGGAGGCAAGAGACCCAGTACTTC
TRBV7-9	NA	TRBJ2-7	NA	CASSLRDGEQYF	TGTGCCAGCAGCTTACGGGACGGGGAGCAGTACTTC
TRBV6-5	NA	TRBJ2-5	once	CASSYSIQETQYF	TGTGCCAGCAGTTACTCGATCCAAGAGACCCAGTACTTC
TRBV28	NA	TRBJ2-7	once	CASSLSRDFYEQYF	TGTGCCAGCAGTTTGTCTAGGGATTTCTACGAGCAGTACTTC
TRBV18	NA	TRBJ1-1	NA	CASSPLPVGDGAFF	TGTGCCAGCTCACCCCTTCCGGTGGGGGACGGAGCTTTCTTT
TRBV5-1	TRBD2	TRBJ2-1	NA	CASSPYSGRAGDEQFF	TGCGCCAGCAGCCCTTATAGCGGGAGGGCCGGCGATGAGCAGTTCTTC
TRBV28	NA	TRBJ1-5	NA	CASSMVQGMGNQPQHF	TGTGCCAGCAGTATGGTCCAAGGGATGGGCAATCAGCCCCAGCATTTT
TRBV29-1	NA	TRBJ1-2	NA	CSVERGYTF	TGCAGCGTTGAAAGGGGCTACACCTTC
TRBV19	NA	TRBJ1-5	NA	CASSIGPNSNQPQHF	TGTGCCAGTAGTATAGGTCCAAATAGCAATCAGCCCCAGCATTTT
TRBV7-2	TRBD2	TRBJ2-5	NA	CASSFQAGGRETQYF	TGTGCCAGCAGCTTCCAAGCGGGAGGCCGCGAGACCCAGTACTTC
TRBV19	NA	TRBJ2-3	NA	CASTDGGGGTDTQYF	TGTGCCAGTACCGATGGGGGAGGTGGCACAGATACGCAGTATTTT
TRBV7-2	NA	TRBJ2-2	NA	CASSPPWGSPTGELFF	TGTGCCAGCAGCCCGCCTTGGGGCAGCCCCACCGGGGAGCTGTTTTTT
TRBV29-1	NA	TRBJ2-2	NA	CSVRYEAGDSTGELFF	TGCAGCGTACGCTATGAAGCAGGGGACTCCACCGGGGAGCTGTTTTTT
TRBV5-1	NA	TRBJ1-2	NA	CASSLELRGYNYGYTF	TGCGCCAGCAGCTTGGAACTTCGGGGGTACAACTATGGCTACACCTTC
TRBV11-2	NA	TRBJ2-6	NA	CASSLWALRVSGANVLTF	TGTGCCAGCAGCTTATGGGCCCTAAGGGTATCTGGGGCCAACGTCCTGACTTTC
TRBV11-2	NA	TRBJ2-3	NA	CASSQWTRRTDTQYF	TGTGCCAGCAGCCAGTGGACCAGACGCACAGATACGCAGTATTTT